Detailed here is one T cell receptor beta chain. The antigen is not known. Sorted naive CD8 T cells, roughly 19,000 to 1,000,000, were sequenced from 10%, 30% or 50% RNA. Sorting defined naive CD8 T cells as CD8+CD4-CCR7+CD45RA+. This record comes from a study of molecular identifiers for immune sequencing clone quantification. Study-wide points: Jurkat TCR RNA that was spiked in from one cell was reportedly detectable among one million naive cells.

CDR1 is SEHNR and CDR2 is FQNEAQ in the germline V gene (reference sequence). The CDR3 sequence is 13 residues long. Between the trimmed V and J ends, which lost 5 bases and 7 bases, there was a span of 12 bases. Preparation methods for the bulk TCR libraries were those previously described, with listed TCR primers. TCRdb re-called the PCR reads with MiXCR, one entry per CDR3 protein. This sample has around 460,000 distinct CDR3 sequences, with 25% found just once. The sample comprised naive CD8+ T cells from blood, with Jurkat cell RNA spiked in. This sample's subset: FACS-sorted CD8+CD4-CCR7+CD45RA+ naive T cells. The source of this sequence is a human donor in good health. Some libraries in this study had Jurkat cell RNA spiked in. The chain recombines TRBV7-9 with TRBJ1-3; D uncertain. The CDR3 loop is CASSIPRSNTIYF. The CDR3 DNA reads as TGTGCCAGCAGCATCCCTCGGAGCAACACCATATATTTT.